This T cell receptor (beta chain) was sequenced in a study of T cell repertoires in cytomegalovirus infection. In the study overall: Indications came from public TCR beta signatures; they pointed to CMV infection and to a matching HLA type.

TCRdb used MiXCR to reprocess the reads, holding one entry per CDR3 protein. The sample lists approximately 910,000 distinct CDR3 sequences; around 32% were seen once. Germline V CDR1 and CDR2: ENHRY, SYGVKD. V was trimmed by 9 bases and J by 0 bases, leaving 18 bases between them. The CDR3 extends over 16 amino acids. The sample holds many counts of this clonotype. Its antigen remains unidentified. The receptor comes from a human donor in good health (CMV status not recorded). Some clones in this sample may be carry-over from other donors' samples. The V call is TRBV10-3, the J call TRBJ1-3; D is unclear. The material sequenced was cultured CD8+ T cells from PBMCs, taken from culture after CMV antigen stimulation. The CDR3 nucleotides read TGTGCCATGCTGGTAGGGTCCGGGCCCTCTGGAAACACCATATATTTT. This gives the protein CAMLVGSGPSGNTIYF.